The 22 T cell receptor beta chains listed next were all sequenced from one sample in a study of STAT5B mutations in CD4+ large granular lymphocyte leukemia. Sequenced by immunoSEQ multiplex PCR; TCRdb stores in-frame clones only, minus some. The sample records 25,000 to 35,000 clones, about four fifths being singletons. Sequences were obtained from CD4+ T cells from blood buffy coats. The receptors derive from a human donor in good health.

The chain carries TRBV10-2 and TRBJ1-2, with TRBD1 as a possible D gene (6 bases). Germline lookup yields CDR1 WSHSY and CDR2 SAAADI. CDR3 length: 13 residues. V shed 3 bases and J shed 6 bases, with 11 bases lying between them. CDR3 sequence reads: CASSDRGEDGYTF. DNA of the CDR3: TGCGCCAGCAGTGACAGGGGAGAGGATGGCTACACCTTC.

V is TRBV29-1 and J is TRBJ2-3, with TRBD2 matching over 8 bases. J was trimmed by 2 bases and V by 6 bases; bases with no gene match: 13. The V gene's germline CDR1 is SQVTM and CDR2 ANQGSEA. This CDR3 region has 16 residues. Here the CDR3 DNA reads TGCAGCGTGCCCGGGACTAGGAGTTCAAACACAGATACGCAGTATTTT. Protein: CSVPGTRSSNTDTQYF.

The CDR3 loop is CASSTLGLAGEQFF. The CDR3 bases are TGTGCCAGCAGCACCCTCGGACTAGCCGGGGAGCAGTTCTTC. This rearrangement joins TRBV9 to TRBJ2-1; 8 bases line up with TRBD2. This CDR3 is 14 amino acids long. Germline V gene lookup returns CDR1 SGDLS and CDR2 YYNGEE. V was clipped by 4 bases and J by 10 bases; unmatched bases: 10.

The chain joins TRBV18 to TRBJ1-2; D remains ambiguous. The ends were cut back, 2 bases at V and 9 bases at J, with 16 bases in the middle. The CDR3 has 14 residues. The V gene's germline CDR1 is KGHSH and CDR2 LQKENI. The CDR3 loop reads CASSPKEEGPSYTF. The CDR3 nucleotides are TGTGCCAGCTCACCAAAGGAGGAGGGCCCAAGCTACACCTTC.

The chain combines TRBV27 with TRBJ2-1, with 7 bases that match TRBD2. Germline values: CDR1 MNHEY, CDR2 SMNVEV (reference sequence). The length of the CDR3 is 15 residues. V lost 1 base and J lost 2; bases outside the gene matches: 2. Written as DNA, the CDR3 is TGTGCCAGCAGTTTATTTGCGGGAGCCTACAATGAGCAGTTCTTC. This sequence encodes CASSLFAGAYNEQFF.

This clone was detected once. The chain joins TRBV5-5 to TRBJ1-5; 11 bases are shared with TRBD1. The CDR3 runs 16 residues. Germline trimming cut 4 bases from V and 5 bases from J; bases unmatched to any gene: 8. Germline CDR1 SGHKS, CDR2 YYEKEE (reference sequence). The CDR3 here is CASSPGQGAQDQPQHF. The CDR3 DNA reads TGTGCCAGCAGCCCAGGACAGGGGGCGCAGGATCAGCCCCAGCATTTT.

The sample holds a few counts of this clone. Written as DNA, the CDR3 is TGTGCCAGCAGTCCCCCCGAAAGGGACGGCTACACCTTC. Its translation: CASSPPERDGYTF. The rearrangement links TRBV28 to TRBJ1-2; a possible D gene is TRBD1 (5 bases). Trimming removed 5 bases at V and 8 bases at J, with 15 bases between. Germline lookup yields CDR1 MDHEN and CDR2 SYDVKM. The CDR3 contains 13 residues.

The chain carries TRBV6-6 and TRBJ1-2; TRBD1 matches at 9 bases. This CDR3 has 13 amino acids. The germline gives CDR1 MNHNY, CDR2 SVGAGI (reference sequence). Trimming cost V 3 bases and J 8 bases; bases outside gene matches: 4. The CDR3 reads CASSYRTGDGYTF. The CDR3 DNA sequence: TGTGCCAGCAGTTATAGGACAGGGGACGGCTACACCTTC.

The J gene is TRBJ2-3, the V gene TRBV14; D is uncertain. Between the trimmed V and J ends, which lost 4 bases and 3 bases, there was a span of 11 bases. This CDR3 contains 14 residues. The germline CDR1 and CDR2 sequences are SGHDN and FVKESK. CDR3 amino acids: CASSRVGSTDTQYF. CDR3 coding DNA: TGTGCCAGCAGCCGAGTGGGCTCGACAGATACGCAGTATTTT.

CDR3 in DNA: TGTGCCAGCAGCTTAGATGGTGGCGAGCAGTACTTC. It yields the protein CASSLDGGEQYF. The chain uses TRBV7-6 and TRBJ2-7; D gene unclear. The CDR3 consists of 12 residues. Germline CDR1 reads SGHVS; CDR2 reads FNYEAQ. The ends were cut back, 1 base at V and 6 bases at J, with 7 bases in the middle.

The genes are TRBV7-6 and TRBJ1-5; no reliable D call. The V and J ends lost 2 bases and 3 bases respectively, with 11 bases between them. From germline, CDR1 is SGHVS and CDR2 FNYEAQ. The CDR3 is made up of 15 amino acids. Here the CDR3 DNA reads TGTGCCAGCAGCTTATCGGGCGCCCCCAATCAGCCCCAGCATTTT. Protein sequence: CASSLSGAPNQPQHF.

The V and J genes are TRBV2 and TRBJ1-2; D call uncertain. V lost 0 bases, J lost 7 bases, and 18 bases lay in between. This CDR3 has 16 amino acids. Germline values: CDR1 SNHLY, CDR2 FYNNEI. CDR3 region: CASSEAPIGISSGYTF. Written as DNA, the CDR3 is TGTGCCAGCAGTGAAGCCCCGATAGGGATATCGTCTGGCTACACCTTC.

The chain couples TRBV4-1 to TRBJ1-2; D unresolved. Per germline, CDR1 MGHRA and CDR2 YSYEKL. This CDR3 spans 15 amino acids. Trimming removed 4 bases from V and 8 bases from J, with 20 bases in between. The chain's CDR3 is CASSPSRAGIQGYTF. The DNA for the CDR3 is TGCGCCAGCAGCCCGTCACGAGCGGGGATCCAGGGCTACACCTTC.

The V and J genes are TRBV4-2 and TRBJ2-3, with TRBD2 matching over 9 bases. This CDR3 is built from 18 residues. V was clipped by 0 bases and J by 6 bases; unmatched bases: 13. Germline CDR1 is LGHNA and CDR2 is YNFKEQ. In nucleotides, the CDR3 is TGTGCCAGCAGCCAAGATATGGGCGCGGGAGGGCCAGCCGATACGCAGTATTTT. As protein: CASSQDMGAGGPADTQYF.

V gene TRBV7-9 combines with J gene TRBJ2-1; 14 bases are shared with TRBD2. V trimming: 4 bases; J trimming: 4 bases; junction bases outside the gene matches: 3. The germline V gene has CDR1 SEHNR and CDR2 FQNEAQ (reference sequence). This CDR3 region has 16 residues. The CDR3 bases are TGTGCCAGCAGCTCGGGACTAGCGGGAGTTTACAATGAGCAGTTCTTC. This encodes CASSSGLAGVYNEQFF.

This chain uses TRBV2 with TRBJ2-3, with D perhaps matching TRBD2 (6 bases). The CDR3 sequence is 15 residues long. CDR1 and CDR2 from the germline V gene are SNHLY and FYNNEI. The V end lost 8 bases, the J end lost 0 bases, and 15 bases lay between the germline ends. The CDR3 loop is CASSLRSGSTDTQYF. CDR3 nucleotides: TGTGCCAGCTCTCTCCGGAGCGGGAGCACAGATACGCAGTATTTT. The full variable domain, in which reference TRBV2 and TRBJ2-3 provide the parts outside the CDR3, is EPEVTQTPSHQVTQMGQEVILRCVPISNHLYFYWYRQILGQKVEFLVSFYNNEISEKSEIFDDQFSVERPDGSNFTLKIRSTKLEDSAMYFCASSLRSGSTDTQYFGPGTRLTVL.

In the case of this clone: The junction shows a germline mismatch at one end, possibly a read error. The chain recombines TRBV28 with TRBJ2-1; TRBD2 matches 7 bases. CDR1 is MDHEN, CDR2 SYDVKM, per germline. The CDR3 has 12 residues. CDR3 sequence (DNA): TGTGCCAGCAGTCCACGGGACTACCCGCCAATCTTC. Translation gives CASSPRDYPPIF.

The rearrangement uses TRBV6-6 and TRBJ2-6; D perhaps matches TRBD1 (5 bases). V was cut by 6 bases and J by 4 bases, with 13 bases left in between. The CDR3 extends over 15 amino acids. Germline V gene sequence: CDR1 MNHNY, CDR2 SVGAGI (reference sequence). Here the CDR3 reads CASRKDNGGANVLTF. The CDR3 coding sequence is TGTGCCAGCAGAAAGGACAACGGCGGGGCCAACGTCCTGACTTTC.

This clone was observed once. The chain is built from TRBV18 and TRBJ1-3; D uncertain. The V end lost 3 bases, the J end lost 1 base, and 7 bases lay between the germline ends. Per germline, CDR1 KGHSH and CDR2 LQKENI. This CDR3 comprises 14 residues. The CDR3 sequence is CASSPGGSGNTIYF. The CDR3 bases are TGTGCCAGCTCACCGGGCGGTTCTGGAAACACCATATATTTT.

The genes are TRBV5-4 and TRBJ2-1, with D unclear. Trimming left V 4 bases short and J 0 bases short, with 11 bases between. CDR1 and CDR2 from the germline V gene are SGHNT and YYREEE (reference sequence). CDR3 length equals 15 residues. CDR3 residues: CASSEGPSSYNEQFF. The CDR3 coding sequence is TGTGCCAGCAGCGAAGGACCTAGCTCCTACAATGAGCAGTTCTTC.

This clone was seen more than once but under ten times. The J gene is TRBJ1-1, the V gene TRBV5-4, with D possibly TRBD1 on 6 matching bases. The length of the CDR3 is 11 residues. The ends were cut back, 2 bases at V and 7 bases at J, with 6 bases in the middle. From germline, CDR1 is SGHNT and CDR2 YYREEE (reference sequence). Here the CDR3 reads CASSLQGEAFF. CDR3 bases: TGTGCCAGCAGCTTACAGGGTGAAGCTTTCTTT.

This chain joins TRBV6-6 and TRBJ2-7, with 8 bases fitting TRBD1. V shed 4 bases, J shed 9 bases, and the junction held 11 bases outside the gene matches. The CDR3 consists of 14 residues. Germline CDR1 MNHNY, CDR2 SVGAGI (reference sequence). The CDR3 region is CASSLSRGRLGQYF. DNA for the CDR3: TGTGCCAGCAGTTTATCCAGGGGGCGGCTAGGGCAGTACTTC.